These 28 T cell receptor beta chains came from one sample sequenced in a study of control samples from healthy donors and cancer patients. Here immunoSEQ multiplex PCR was the method, and the copy in TCRdb shows in-frame clones only, minus some. The sample lists around 100,000 clones, around 90% occurring once. Sequencing used blood. The receptors come from a woman aged 18-35 years in good health.

The rearrangement uses TRBV10-3 and TRBJ1-6, with D tentatively TRBD1 (6 bases). V dropped 5 bases and J dropped 4 bases, with 12 bases sitting between them. The CDR3 is made up of 15 amino acids. Germline CDR1 ENHRY, CDR2 SYGVKD. CDR3 DNA sequence: TGTGCCATCAGTCTCCGGGACATTTATAATTCACCCCTCCACTTT. It specifies CAISLRDIYNSPLHF.

CDR3 in amino acids: CASSLEPVTRHSGANVLTF. CDR3 sequence (DNA): TGTGCCAGCAGCTTAGAGCCGGTGACACGCCACTCTGGGGCCAACGTCCTGACTTTC. This chain uses TRBV13 with TRBJ2-6; unclear D gene. Trimming left V 1 base short and J 0 bases short, with 16 bases between. CDR1 PRHDT and CDR2 FYEKMQ come from the germline V gene (reference sequence). The CDR3 consists of 19 residues.

This chain joins TRBV5-6 and TRBJ1-2, with no clear D. This CDR3 is built from 13 residues. Trimming shortened V by 3 bases and J by 7 bases, and 13 bases separated the two germline ends. Germline-derived CDR1 and CDR2 are SGHDT and YYEEEE. This CDR3 is CASSSGKSFGYTF. The CDR3 DNA follows: TGTGCCAGCAGCTCCGGGAAAAGCTTTGGCTACACCTTC.

This sequence joins TRBV4-3 and TRBJ2-3; D not resolved. V was shortened by 5 bases and J by 7 bases, with 13 bases between the two germline ends. CDR1 LGHNA and CDR2 YSLEER come from the germline V gene. The CDR3 contains 13 residues. The CDR3 DNA follows: TGCGCCAGCAGCTCGAGCCTGAGATATACGCAGTATTTT. This gives the protein CASSSSLRYTQYF.

This clone was detected once. The chain's CDR3 is CASSTEQGPQYF. CDR3 sequence (DNA): TGTGCCAGCAGCACAGAACAGGGACCCCAGTACTTC. The rearrangement uses TRBV11-3 and TRBJ2-7; D is perhaps TRBD1 (6 bases). From germline, CDR1 is SGHNT and CDR2 YENEEA. The ends were cut back, 5 bases at V and 10 bases at J, with 15 bases in the middle. CDR3 length: 12 amino acids. The full variable domain, rest sourced from reference TRBV11-3 and TRBJ2-7, is EAGVVQSPRYKIIEKKQPVAFWCNPISGHNTLYWYLQNLGQGPELLIRYENEEAVDDSQLPKDRFSAERLKGVDSTLKIQPAELGDSAVYLCASSTEQGPQYFGPGTRLTVT.

Here the CDR3 DNA reads TGTGCCAGCAGCCACGGACAGGGAATGAACTATGGCTACACCTTC. Its translation: CASSHGQGMNYGYTF. V usage is TRBV27 and J usage is TRBJ1-2, with TRBD1 matching over 8 bases. The CDR3 extends over 15 amino acids. Unmatched junction bases numbered 8, after V lost 6 bases and J lost 2 bases. The V gene's germline CDR1 is MNHEY and CDR2 SMNVEV (reference sequence).

V usage is TRBV7-2 and J usage is TRBJ2-5; TRBD2 is a possible D gene (5 bases). This CDR3 region has 14 residues. The germline V gene has CDR1 SGHTA and CDR2 FQGNSA. V lost 4 bases, J lost 5 bases, and 14 bases lay in between. The CDR3 DNA is TGTGCCAGCAGCTGGATGGTTGGGGAGGAGACCCAGTACTTC. Protein sequence: CASSWMVGEETQYF.

The chain links TRBV2 to TRBJ2-3, with 11 bases matching TRBD2. The J segment lost 8 bases and the V segment lost 4 bases, leaving 2 bases of the junction unmatched. CDR1 and CDR2 (germline): SNHLY, FYNNEI. The CDR3 runs to 13 residues. CDR3 sequence: CASSGLAGGTQYF. In nucleotides, the CDR3 is TGTGCCAGCAGTGGCCTAGCGGGGGGTACGCAGTATTTT. Full variable domain (outside the CDR3, taken from reference TRBV2 and TRBJ2-3): EPEVTQTPSHQVTQMGQEVILRCVPISNHLYFYWYRQILGQKVEFLVSFYNNEISEKSEIFDDQFSVERPDGSNFTLKIRSTKLEDSAMYFCASSGLAGGTQYFGPGTRLTVL.

To note about this clone: Other DNA variants within this sample encode the same CDR3. The chain is built from TRBV5-6 and TRBJ2-5, with TRBD2 matching over 14 bases. CDR1 is SGHDT, CDR2 YYEEEE, per germline. This CDR3 spans 15 amino acids. V was pared by 4 bases and J by 2 bases, with 1 base of the junction left unmatched. As DNA, the CDR3 is TGTGCCAGCAGCAGACTAGCGGGAGGGCAAGAGACCCAGTACTTC. Translating gives CASSRLAGGQETQYF.

V is TRBV5-6 and J is TRBJ1-5, with D unresolved. The V end lost 0 bases, the J end lost 7 bases, and 14 bases lay between the germline ends. CDR3 length: 15 amino acids. The germline gives CDR1 SGHDT, CDR2 YYEEEE. The CDR3 DNA reads as TGTGCCAGCAGCTTGGTATCGGCAGGCACCCAGCCCCAGCATTTT. Encoded protein: CASSLVSAGTQPQHF.

The chain has TRBV11-3 and TRBJ2-3; D remains unclear. Germline CDR1 SGHNT, CDR2 YENEEA. The V end was cut by 5 bases, the J end by 6 bases, with 9 bases between. This CDR3 contains 12 residues. CDR3 nucleotides: TGTGCCAGCAGCCGGAACGGGGATACGCAGTATTTT. Encoded protein: CASSRNGDTQYF.

The rearrangement joins TRBV19 to TRBJ2-5; 8 nucleotides agree with TRBD2. The CDR3 contains 15 residues. J was trimmed by 5 bases and V by 2 bases; bases with no gene match: 7. The germline gives CDR1 LNHDA, CDR2 SQIVND (reference sequence). The CDR3 coding sequence is TGTGCCAGTAGTATAATTTCGGGGGGGCCGGAGACCCAGTACTTC. This encodes CASSIISGGPETQYF.

The J gene is TRBJ1-1, the V gene TRBV29-1; D remains unclear. Germline CDR1 SQVTM, CDR2 ANQGSEA. The V gene lost 8 bases and the J gene lost 0 bases, with 10 bases spanning the gap. The CDR3 sequence is 12 residues long. The CDR3 reads CSPMVVNTEAFF. DNA of the CDR3: TGCAGCCCGATGGTCGTGAACACTGAAGCTTTCTTT.

The V call is TRBV4-3, the J call TRBJ2-3; D uncertain. CDR1 is LGHNA, CDR2 YSLEER, per germline. This CDR3 comprises 15 residues. Trimming removed 0 bases from V and 6 bases from J, with 13 bases in between. The CDR3 nucleotides read TGCGCCAGCAGCCAAGATTTTAACCTCCCGGATACGCAGTATTTT. It specifies CASSQDFNLPDTQYF.

V and J are TRBV4-1 and TRBJ2-5, with D possibly matching TRBD1 (5 bases). CDR1 MGHRA and CDR2 YSYEKL come from the germline V gene. The V end was cut by 2 bases, the J end by 5 bases, with 9 bases between. CDR3 length: 13 amino acids. The CDR3 DNA follows: TGCGCCAGCAGCCAACAGGGAACGGAGACCCAGTACTTC. It is translated as CASSQQGTETQYF.

The genes are TRBV6-6 and TRBJ2-3; the D is unclear. The germline gives CDR1 MNHNY, CDR2 SVGAGI (reference sequence). V lost 2 bases and J lost 2, with 11 bases in between. The CDR3 is 15 amino acids. This chain's CDR3 is CASSYGPAPTDTQYF. DNA for the CDR3: TGTGCCAGCAGTTACGGTCCCGCCCCCACAGATACGCAGTATTTT.

In DNA form, the CDR3 reads TGTGCCAGCAGTTCCCAGGGGAGCTCCTATAATTCACCCCTCCACTTT. Amino acids: CASSSQGSSYNSPLHF. The rearrangement links TRBV6-5 to TRBJ1-6; a possible D gene is TRBD1 (6 bases). Trimming cost V 4 bases and J 0 bases, with 10 bases left between them. Germline values: CDR1 MNHEY, CDR2 SVGAGI. CDR3 length: 16 residues.

V usage is TRBV28 and J usage is TRBJ2-3; TRBD1 matches at 8 bases. This CDR3 is built from 16 residues. V was pared by 2 bases and J by 1 base, with 5 bases of the junction left unmatched. The germline V gene encodes CDR1 MDHEN and CDR2 SYDVKM. This chain's CDR3 is CASSLRDRWGTDTQYF. In DNA, the CDR3 is TGTGCCAGCAGTTTAAGGGACAGGTGGGGCACAGATACGCAGTATTTT.

The chain has TRBV24-1 and TRBJ1-2; 8 bases fit TRBD1. This CDR3 region has 14 residues. V trimming: 0 bases; J trimming: 8 bases; junction bases outside the gene matches: 4. Germline lookup yields CDR1 KGHDR and CDR2 SFDVKD. The DNA of the CDR3 is TGTGCCACCAGTGATTTGAGCAGGGGGCGAGGCTACACCTTC. Protein: CATSDLSRGRGYTF.

The chain recombines TRBV6-2 or TRBV6-3 with TRBJ2-3; D is perhaps TRBD2 (6 bases). The V end lost 5 bases, the J end lost 2 bases, and 11 bases lay between the germline ends. The germline V gene has CDR1 MNHEY and CDR2 SVGEGT. CDR3 size: 14 residues. As DNA, the CDR3 is TGTGCCAGCAGTCAGGGACTGCCCACAGATACGCAGTATTTT. Its translation is CASSQGLPTDTQYF.

This chain joins TRBV25-1 and TRBJ1-2; D call uncertain. The CDR3 totals 15 residues. Between the trimmed V and J ends, which lost 2 bases and 5 bases, there was a span of 15 bases. From germline, CDR1 is MGHDK and CDR2 SYGVNS. CDR3 in amino acids: CASSEPYRLGYGYTF. The CDR3 coding sequence is TGTGCCAGCAGTGAACCGTACCGTCTAGGGTATGGCTACACCTTC.

V gene TRBV15 combines with J gene TRBJ2-3; 7 positions match TRBD2. This CDR3 comprises 14 residues. CDR1 is LNHNV, CDR2 YYDKDF, per germline (reference sequence). The trim removed 7 bases at V and 0 bases at J, leaving 4 bases unmatched. For the CDR3, the DNA is TGTGCCACCACGCGGCGGGGGAGCACAGATACGCAGTATTTT. Its translation is CATTRRGSTDTQYF.

J is TRBJ2-5 and V is TRBV11-3; either TRBD1 or TRBD2 may fit D (5 bases each). Germline V gene sequence: CDR1 SGHNT, CDR2 YENEEA. The CDR3 length is 15 residues. V was trimmed by 4 bases and J by 2 bases, leaving 14 bases between them. The CDR3 DNA is TGTGCCAGCAGCTCGACCCGGGACGATCAAGAGACCCAGTACTTC. Protein product: CASSSTRDDQETQYF.

The CDR3: CASSSSPRQETQYF. In nucleotides, the CDR3 is TGTGCCAGCAGCTCATCCCCCCGCCAAGAGACCCAGTACTTC. The rearrangement joins TRBV7-2 to TRBJ2-5; no definite D call. CDR1 and CDR2 (germline): SGHTA, FQGNSA. The CDR3 contains 14 residues. V gave up 4 bases and J gave up 1 base, with 10 bases separating them.

This chain uses TRBV6-5 with TRBJ2-3, with 9 nucleotides matching TRBD2. The V gene end was trimmed by 6 bases and the J gene end by 10 bases; junction bases not matched to a gene: 8. The germline CDR1 and CDR2 sequences are MNHEY and SVGAGI. CDR3 length equals 13 residues. DNA of the CDR3: TGTGCCAGCAGCACCGGGACTAGCTCCGCGCAGTATTTT. It encodes CASSTGTSSAQYF.

V usage is TRBV29-1 and J usage is TRBJ2-5; D is uncertain. This CDR3 has 13 amino acids. Germline CDR1 reads SQVTM; CDR2 reads ANQGSEA. V was shortened by 3 bases and J by 2 bases, with 10 bases between the two germline ends. The CDR3 sequence: CSVDVGVQETQYF. CDR3 sequence (DNA): TGCAGCGTTGATGTTGGGGTTCAAGAGACCCAGTACTTC.

The chain employs TRBV11-3 and TRBJ2-5; possible D gene TRBD2, 5 bases. Trimming shortened V by 4 bases and J by 4 bases, and 13 bases separated the two germline ends. The CDR3 consists of 14 residues. The germline gives CDR1 SGHNT, CDR2 YENEEA. The CDR3 DNA sequence: TGTGCCAGCAGCTCGGACGCGGGCCCAGAGACCCAGTACTTC. Protein: CASSSDAGPETQYF.

The chain recombines TRBV7-9 with TRBJ2-5, with D maybe TRBD1 (6 bases). The CDR3 sequence is 15 residues long. Looked up from germline, CDR1 is SEHNR and CDR2 is FQNEAQ (reference sequence). V was shortened by 2 bases and J by 1 base, with 11 bases between the two germline ends. Written as DNA, the CDR3 is TGTGCCAGCAGCTTACGCCAAGGGGGCCAAGAGACCCAGTACTTC. Its translation is CASSLRQGGQETQYF.